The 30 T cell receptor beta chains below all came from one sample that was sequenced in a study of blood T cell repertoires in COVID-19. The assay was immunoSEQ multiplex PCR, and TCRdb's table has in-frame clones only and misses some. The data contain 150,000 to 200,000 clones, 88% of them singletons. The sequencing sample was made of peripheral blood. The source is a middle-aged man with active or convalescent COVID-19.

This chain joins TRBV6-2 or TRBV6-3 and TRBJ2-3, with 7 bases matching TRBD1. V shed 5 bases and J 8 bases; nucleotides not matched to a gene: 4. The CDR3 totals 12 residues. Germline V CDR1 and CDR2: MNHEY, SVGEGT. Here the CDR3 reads CASSTTGLTQYF. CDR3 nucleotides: TGTGCCAGCAGTACGACAGGGCTTACGCAGTATTTT.

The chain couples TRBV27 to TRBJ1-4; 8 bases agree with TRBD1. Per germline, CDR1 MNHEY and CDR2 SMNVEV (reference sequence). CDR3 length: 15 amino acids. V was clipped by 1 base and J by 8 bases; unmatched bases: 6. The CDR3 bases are TGTGCCAGCAGTTTATACCAGGGGGCCGGCGAAAAACTGTTTTTT. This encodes CASSLYQGAGEKLFF.

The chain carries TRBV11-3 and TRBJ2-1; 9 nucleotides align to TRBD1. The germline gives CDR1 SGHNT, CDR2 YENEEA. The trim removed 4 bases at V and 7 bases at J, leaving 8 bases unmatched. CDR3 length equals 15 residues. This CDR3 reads CASSSIQGAGNEQFF. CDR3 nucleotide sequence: TGTGCCAGCAGCTCCATACAGGGGGCTGGGAATGAGCAGTTCTTC.

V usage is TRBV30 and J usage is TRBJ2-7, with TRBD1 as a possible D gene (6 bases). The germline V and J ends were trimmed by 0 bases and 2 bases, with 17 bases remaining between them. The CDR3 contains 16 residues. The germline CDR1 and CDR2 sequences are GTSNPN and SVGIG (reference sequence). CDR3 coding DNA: TGTGCCTGGAGTGTAGCCCTAACAGGGATCCCCTACGAGCAGTACTTC. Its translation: CAWSVALTGIPYEQYF.

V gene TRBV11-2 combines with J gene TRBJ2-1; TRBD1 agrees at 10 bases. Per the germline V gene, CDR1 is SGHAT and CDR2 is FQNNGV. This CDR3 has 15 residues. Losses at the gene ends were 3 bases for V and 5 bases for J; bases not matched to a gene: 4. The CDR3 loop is CASSFGTGVNNEQFF. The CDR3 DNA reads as TGTGCCAGCAGCTTCGGGACAGGGGTTAACAATGAGCAGTTCTTC.

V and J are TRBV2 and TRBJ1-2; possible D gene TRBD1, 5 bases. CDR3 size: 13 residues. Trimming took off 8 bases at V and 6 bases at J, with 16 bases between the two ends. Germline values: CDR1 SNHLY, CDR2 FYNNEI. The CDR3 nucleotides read TGTGCCAGCCCAAAGAAGACGGGGGATGGCTACACCTTC. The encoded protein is CASPKKTGDGYTF.

For the CDR3, the DNA is TGCAGCGTTTCACTACTAAGGACAGGGTGGGGGACAGATACGCAGTATTTT. Translating gives CSVSLLRTGWGTDTQYF. This chain links TRBV29-1 with TRBJ2-3; TRBD1 matches 8 bases. The V segment lost 5 bases and the J segment 3 bases; nucleotides outside the gene matches: 16. CDR1 is SQVTM and CDR2 is ANQGSEA in the germline V gene. The CDR3 consists of 17 residues.

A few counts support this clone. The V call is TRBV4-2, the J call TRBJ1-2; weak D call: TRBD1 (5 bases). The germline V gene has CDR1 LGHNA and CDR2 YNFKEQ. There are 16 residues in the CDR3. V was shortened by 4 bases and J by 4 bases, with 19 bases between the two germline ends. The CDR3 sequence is CASSLPWGTESYGYTF. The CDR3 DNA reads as TGTGCCAGCAGCCTTCCCTGGGGCACGGAGAGCTATGGCTACACCTTC.

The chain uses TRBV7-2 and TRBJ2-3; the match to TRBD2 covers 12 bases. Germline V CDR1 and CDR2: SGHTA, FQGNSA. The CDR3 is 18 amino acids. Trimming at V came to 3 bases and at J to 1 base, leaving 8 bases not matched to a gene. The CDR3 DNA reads TGTGCCAGCAGCTTTGGGCTAGCGGGGGGGCCGGGCACAGATACGCAGTATTTT. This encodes CASSFGLAGGPGTDTQYF. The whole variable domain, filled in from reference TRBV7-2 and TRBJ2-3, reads GAGVSQSPSNKVTEKGKDVELRCDPISGHTALYWYRQSLGQGLEFLIYFQGNSAPDKSGLPSDRFSAERTGGSVSTLTIQRTQQEDSAVYLCASSFGLAGGPGTDTQYFGPGTRLTVL.

Written as DNA, the CDR3 is TGTGCCAGTAGTATTAGTAAACAGGCGCAGCCCCAGCATTTT. Amino acid sequence: CASSISKQAQPQHF. The chain uses TRBV19 and TRBJ1-5; tentative D call: TRBD1 (5 bases). Looked up from germline, CDR1 is LNHDA and CDR2 is SQIVND (reference sequence). Trimming took off 3 bases at V and 7 bases at J, with 13 bases between the two ends. The CDR3 is made up of 14 amino acids.

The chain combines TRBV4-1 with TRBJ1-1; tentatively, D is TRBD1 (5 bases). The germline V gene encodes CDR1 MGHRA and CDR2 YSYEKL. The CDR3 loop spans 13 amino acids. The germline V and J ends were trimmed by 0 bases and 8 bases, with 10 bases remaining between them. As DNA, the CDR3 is TGCGCCAGCAGCCAAGAAAGGGGATGGGAAGCTTTCTTT. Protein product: CASSQERGWEAFF.

The CDR3 loop reads CASSVNRDGNQPQHF. The CDR3 DNA reads as TGTGCCAGCAGTGTCAACAGGGATGGCAATCAGCCCCAGCATTTT. The chain couples TRBV2 to TRBJ1-5, with a tentative D call TRBD1 (6 bases). The length of the CDR3 is 15 residues. V was shortened by 4 bases and J by 2 bases, with 12 bases between the two germline ends. Germline V gene data show CDR1 as SNHLY and CDR2 as FYNNEI.

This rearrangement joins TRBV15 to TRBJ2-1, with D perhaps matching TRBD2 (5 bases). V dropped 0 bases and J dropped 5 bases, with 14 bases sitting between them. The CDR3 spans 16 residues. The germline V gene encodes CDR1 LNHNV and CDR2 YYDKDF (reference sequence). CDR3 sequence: CATSRDRGGEDNEQFF. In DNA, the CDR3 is TGTGCCACCAGCAGAGATCGGGGTGGTGAGGACAATGAGCAGTTCTTC.

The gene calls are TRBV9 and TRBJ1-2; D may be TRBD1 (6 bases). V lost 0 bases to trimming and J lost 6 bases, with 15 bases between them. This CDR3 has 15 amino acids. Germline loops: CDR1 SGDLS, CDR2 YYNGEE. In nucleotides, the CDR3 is TGTGCCAGCAGCGTAGGTCCAATAGGGGGGGATGGCTACACCTTC. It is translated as CASSVGPIGGDGYTF.

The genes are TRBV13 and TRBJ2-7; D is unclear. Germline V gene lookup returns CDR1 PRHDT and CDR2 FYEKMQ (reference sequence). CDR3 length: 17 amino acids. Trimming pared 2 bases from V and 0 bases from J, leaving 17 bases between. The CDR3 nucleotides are TGTGCCAGCAGCTTACCCCGAGCAGGCCCCAGCTCCTACGAGCAGTACTTC. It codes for CASSLPRAGPSSYEQYF.

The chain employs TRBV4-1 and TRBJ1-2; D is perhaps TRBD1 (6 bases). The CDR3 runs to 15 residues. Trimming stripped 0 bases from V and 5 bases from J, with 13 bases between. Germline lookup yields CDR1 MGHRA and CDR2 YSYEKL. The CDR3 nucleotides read TGCGCCAGCAGCCAAGATGACTTTCAGGGGTATGGCTACACCTTC. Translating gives CASSQDDFQGYGYTF.

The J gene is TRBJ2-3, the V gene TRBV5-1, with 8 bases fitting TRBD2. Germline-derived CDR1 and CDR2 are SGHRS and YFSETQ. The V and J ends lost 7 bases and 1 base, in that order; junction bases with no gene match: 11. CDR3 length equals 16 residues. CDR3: CASCVGGASGTDTQYF. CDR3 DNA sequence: TGCGCCAGCTGCGTCGGGGGGGCTTCGGGCACAGATACGCAGTATTTT.

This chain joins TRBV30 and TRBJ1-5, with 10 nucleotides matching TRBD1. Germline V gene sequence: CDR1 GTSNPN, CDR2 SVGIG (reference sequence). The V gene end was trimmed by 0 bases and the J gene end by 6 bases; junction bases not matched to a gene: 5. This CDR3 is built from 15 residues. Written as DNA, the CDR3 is TGTGCCTGGAGTGTTAAGACAGGGGGCTTTCAGCCCCAGCATTTT. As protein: CAWSVKTGGFQPQHF.

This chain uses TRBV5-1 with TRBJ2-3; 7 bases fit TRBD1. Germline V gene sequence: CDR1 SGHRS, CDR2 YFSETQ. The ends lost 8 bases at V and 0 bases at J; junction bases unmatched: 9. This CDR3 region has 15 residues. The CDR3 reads CASKTTGHSTDTQYF. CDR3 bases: TGCGCCAGTAAGACGACAGGGCATAGCACAGATACGCAGTATTTT. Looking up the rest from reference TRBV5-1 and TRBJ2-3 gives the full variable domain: KAGVTQTPRYLIKTRGQQVTLSCSPISGHRSVSWYQQTPGQGLQFLFEYFSETQRNKGNFPGRFSGRQFSNSRSEMNVSTLELGDSALYLCASKTTGHSTDTQYFGPGTRLTVL.

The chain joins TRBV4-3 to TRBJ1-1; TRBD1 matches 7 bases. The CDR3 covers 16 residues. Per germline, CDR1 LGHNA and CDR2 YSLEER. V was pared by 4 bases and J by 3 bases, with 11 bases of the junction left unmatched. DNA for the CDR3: TGCGCCAGCAGCCCCGGGACAGTTAAAGTGGACACTGAAGCTTTCTTT. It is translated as CASSPGTVKVDTEAFF.

Written as DNA, the CDR3 is TGTGCCAGTAGTAACAGGGTCAACAATCAGCCCCAGCATTTT. As protein: CASSNRVNNQPQHF. The chain recombines TRBV19 with TRBJ1-5, with D perhaps TRBD1 (6 bases). Germline loops: CDR1 LNHDA, CDR2 SQIVND (reference sequence). V lost 4 bases and J 3 bases, leaving 10 bases between the germline ends. CDR3 length equals 14 residues.

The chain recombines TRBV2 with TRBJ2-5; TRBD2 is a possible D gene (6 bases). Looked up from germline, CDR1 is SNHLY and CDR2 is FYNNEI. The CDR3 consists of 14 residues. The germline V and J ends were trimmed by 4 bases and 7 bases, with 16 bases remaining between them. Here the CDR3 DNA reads TGTGCCAGCAGTGGACCCCGGGAGCAGGGGACCCAGTACTTC. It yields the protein CASSGPREQGTQYF.

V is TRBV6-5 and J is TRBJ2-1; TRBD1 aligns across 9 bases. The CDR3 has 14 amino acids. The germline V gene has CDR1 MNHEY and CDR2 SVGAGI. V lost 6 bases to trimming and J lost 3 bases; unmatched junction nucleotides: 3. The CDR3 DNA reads TGTGCCAGCAGCCGGGACAGGGTCTACAATGAGCAGTTCTTC. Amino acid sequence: CASSRDRVYNEQFF.

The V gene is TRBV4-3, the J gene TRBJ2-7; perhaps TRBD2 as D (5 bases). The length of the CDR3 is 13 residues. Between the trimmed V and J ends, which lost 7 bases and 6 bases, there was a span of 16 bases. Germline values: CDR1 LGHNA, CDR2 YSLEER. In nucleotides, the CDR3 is TGCGCCAGCAAAAAACAGTTAGAGGGCGAGCAGTACTTC. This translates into CASKKQLEGEQYF.

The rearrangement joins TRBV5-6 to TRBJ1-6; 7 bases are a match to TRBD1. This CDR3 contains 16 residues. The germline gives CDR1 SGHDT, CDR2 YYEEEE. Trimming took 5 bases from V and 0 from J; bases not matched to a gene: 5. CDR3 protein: CASSRRGSSYNSPLHF. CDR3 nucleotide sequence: TGTGCCAGCAGTCGCAGGGGGAGCTCCTATAATTCACCCCTCCACTTT.

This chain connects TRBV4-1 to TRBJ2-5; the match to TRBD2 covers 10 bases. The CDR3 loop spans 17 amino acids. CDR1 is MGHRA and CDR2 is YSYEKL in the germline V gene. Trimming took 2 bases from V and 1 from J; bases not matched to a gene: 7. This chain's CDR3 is CASSQTRLAGFQETQYF. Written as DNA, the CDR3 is TGCGCCAGCAGCCAAACCCGACTAGCGGGTTTCCAAGAGACCCAGTACTTC.

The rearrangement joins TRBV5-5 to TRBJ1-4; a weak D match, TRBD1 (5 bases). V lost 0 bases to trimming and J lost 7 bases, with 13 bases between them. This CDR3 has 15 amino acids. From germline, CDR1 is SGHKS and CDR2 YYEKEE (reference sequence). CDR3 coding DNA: TGTGCCAGCAGCTTGGTTGGCGGGGCAGGTGAAAAACTGTTTTTT. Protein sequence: CASSLVGGAGEKLFF.

CDR3 coding DNA: TGCGCCAGCAGCAGGCGGGGAGGACAGGCGAACACTGAAGCTTTCTTT. Translated: CASSRRGGQANTEAFF. The rearrangement links TRBV5-1 to TRBJ1-1; 7 bases line up with TRBD1. The CDR3 spans 16 residues. Per germline, CDR1 SGHRS and CDR2 YFSETQ. With 4 bases clipped from V and 1 base from J, the junction kept 10 bases outside the gene matches.

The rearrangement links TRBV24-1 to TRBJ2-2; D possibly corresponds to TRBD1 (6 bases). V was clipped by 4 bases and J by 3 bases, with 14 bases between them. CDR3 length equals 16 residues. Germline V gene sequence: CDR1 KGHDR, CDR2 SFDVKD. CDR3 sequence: CATSDPRDIYTGELFF. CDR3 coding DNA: TGTGCCACCAGTGACCCCCGGGACATCTACACCGGGGAGCTGTTTTTT.

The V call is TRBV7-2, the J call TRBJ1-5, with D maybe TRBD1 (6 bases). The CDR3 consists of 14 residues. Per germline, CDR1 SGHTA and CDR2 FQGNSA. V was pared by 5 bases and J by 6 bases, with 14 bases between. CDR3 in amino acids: CASSPGGRGQPQHF. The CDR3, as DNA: TGTGCCAGCAGCCCGGGGGGCAGGGGTCAGCCCCAGCATTTT.